Below, 32 T cell receptor beta chains from the same sample are listed, as sequenced in a study of blood T cell repertoires in COVID-19. Only in-frame clones appear in the TCRdb table, and some are missing; sequencing was by immunoSEQ multiplex PCR. The profile shows fewer than 130,000 clones, around 80% of them singletons. Sequencing was performed on peripheral blood. These receptors were collected from a man between 65 and 85 years old with active or convalescent COVID-19.

The rearrangement uses TRBV12-3 or TRBV12-4 and TRBJ2-7, with TRBD2 as a possible D gene (6 bases). The ends were cut back, 7 bases at V and 6 bases at J, with 10 bases in the middle. The CDR3 covers 11 residues. The CDR3 region is CASTRGGEQYF. The CDR3 DNA reads as TGTGCCAGCACCCGGGGAGGCGAGCAGTACTTC.

This chain connects TRBV7-2 to TRBJ1-1, with D maybe TRBD1 (5 bases). V lost 4 bases and J 1 base, leaving 7 bases between the germline ends. CDR3 length: 13 amino acids. Germline CDR1 is SGHTA and CDR2 is FQGNSA. The CDR3 is CASSYGGNTEAFF. The CDR3 DNA reads as TGTGCCAGCAGCTACGGGGGGAACACTGAAGCTTTCTTT.

The genes are TRBV10-1 and TRBJ2-1; 9 bases align to TRBD2. The CDR3 contains 14 residues. With V trimmed by 4 bases and J by 8 bases, 6 bases remained unmatched. Germline lookup yields CDR1 WNHNN and CDR2 SYGVQD (reference sequence). DNA for the CDR3: TGCGCCAGCAGTGGGCGGGAGGGCCTGCATGAGCAGTTCTTC. Amino acids: CASSGREGLHEQFF.

This chain joins TRBV2 and TRBJ2-3, with TRBD1 identical over 8 bases. J gave up 3 bases and V 6 bases, and 5 bases lay outside the gene matches. Looked up from germline, CDR1 is SNHLY and CDR2 is FYNNEI. This CDR3 contains 14 residues. CDR3 protein: CASRNRGFTDTQYF. CDR3 bases: TGTGCCAGCAGAAACAGGGGGTTTACAGATACGCAGTATTTT.

This clone came up once. CDR3 DNA sequence: TGTGCCAGCAGTTCCGGACAAGTGGGCAATCAGCCCCAGCATTTT. This translates into CASSSGQVGNQPQHF. The chain is built from TRBV27 and TRBJ1-5; possibly TRBD1 for D (5 bases). Germline CDR1 and CDR2: MNHEY and SMNVEV (reference sequence). The CDR3 sequence is 15 residues long. Trimming pared 4 bases from V and 2 bases from J, leaving 12 bases between.

The V call is TRBV29-1, the J call TRBJ1-1, with a weak D call TRBD1 (5 bases). The CDR3 is made up of 15 amino acids. Germline CDR1 reads SQVTM; CDR2 reads ANQGSEA. The V gene lost 8 bases and the J gene lost 3 bases, with 22 bases spanning the gap. The CDR3 sequence: CSSLPPGGSDTEAFF. In DNA form, the CDR3 reads TGCAGCTCCCTTCCCCCGGGGGGGAGCGACACTGAAGCTTTCTTT.

CDR3 residues: CASSLAGLANTQYF. CDR3 coding DNA: TGTGCCAGCAGCTTAGCGGGACTAGCCAATACGCAGTATTTT. The rearrangement links TRBV7-9 to TRBJ2-3; TRBD2 matches 9 bases. CDR3 length equals 14 residues. V was pared by 0 bases and J by 7 bases, with 2 bases of the junction left unmatched. Germline V CDR1 and CDR2: SEHNR, FQNEAQ (reference sequence).

The sample holds a few counts of this clone. The genes are TRBV7-9 and TRBJ1-6; no definite D call. This CDR3 is 14 amino acids long. Germline V CDR1 and CDR2: SEHNR, FQNEAQ (reference sequence). The germline V and J ends were trimmed by 5 bases and 2 bases, with 7 bases remaining between them. The CDR3 bases are TGTGCCAGCAGCATAATAACCTATAATTCACCCCTCCACTTT. Residues: CASSIITYNSPLHF.

V is TRBV5-4 and J is TRBJ2-3, with 8 bases fitting TRBD2. The CDR3 consists of 16 residues. Germline V gene lookup returns CDR1 SGHNT and CDR2 YYREEE (reference sequence). J was trimmed by 6 bases and V by 2 bases; bases with no gene match: 11. The CDR3 reads CASSFSSTSGGDTQYF. Written as DNA, the CDR3 is TGTGCCAGCAGCTTCTCTTCAACTAGCGGAGGGGATACGCAGTATTTT.

This clone was detected a few times. This chain links TRBV9 with TRBJ2-5; 7 nucleotides agree with TRBD1. There are 15 residues in the CDR3. The germline V gene has CDR1 SGDLS and CDR2 YYNGEE. V shed 4 bases and J 1 base; nucleotides not matched to a gene: 7. The CDR3, as DNA: TGTGCCAGCAGCCTCCGGGACAGCATCCAAGAGACCCAGTACTTC. As protein: CASSLRDSIQETQYF.

The genes are TRBV5-1 and TRBJ2-5, with 7 nucleotides matching TRBD1. The CDR3 length is 14 residues. V trimming: 4 bases; J trimming: 4 bases; junction bases outside the gene matches: 7. Germline CDR1 and CDR2: SGHRS and YFSETQ. CDR3 protein: CASSPGTVLETQYF. For the CDR3, the DNA is TGCGCCAGCAGCCCGGGGACAGTCTTAGAGACCCAGTACTTC.

This clone was detected only a few times. The J gene is TRBJ1-6, the V gene TRBV7-3; 9 bases match TRBD1. V was pared by 5 bases and J by 10 bases, with 6 bases of the junction left unmatched. Per the germline V gene, CDR1 is SGHTA and CDR2 is FQGTGA. The CDR3 runs to 14 residues. The CDR3 loop is CASSPTGGGSPLHF. CDR3 in DNA: TGTGCCAGCAGCCCAACAGGGGGCGGATCACCCCTCCACTTT.

This chain connects TRBV28 to TRBJ2-1, with 8 bases lining up with TRBD2. CDR3 size: 14 residues. J gave up 9 bases and V 6 bases, and 10 bases lay outside the gene matches. CDR1 MDHEN and CDR2 SYDVKM come from the germline V gene. The CDR3 region has the DNA TGTGCCAGCAGCACTAGCGGTCTGGCAGGTGAGCAGTTCTTC. Translation gives CASSTSGLAGEQFF.

The rearrangement links TRBV6-6 to TRBJ2-1, with 8 bases that match TRBD2. With V trimmed by 0 bases and J by 4 bases, 2 bases remained unmatched. Germline assignment: CDR1 MNHNY and CDR2 SVGAGI (reference sequence). The CDR3 has 15 residues. The CDR3 here is CASSYSAGGYNEQFF. The CDR3 nucleotides read TGTGCCAGCAGTTACTCTGCGGGGGGTTACAATGAGCAGTTCTTC.

The chain has TRBV2 and TRBJ2-7; the match to TRBD2 covers 12 bases. J gave up 2 bases and V 3 bases, and 8 bases lay outside the gene matches. This CDR3 is built from 17 residues. In germline, CDR1 is SNHLY, CDR2 FYNNEI. The chain's CDR3 is CASSEPSGRANTYEQYF. Written as DNA, the CDR3 is TGTGCCAGCAGTGAGCCTAGCGGGAGGGCTAATACCTACGAGCAGTACTTC.

V gene TRBV5-4 combines with J gene TRBJ2-3; 9 positions agree with TRBD2. Germline V gives CDR1 SGHNT, CDR2 YYREEE (reference sequence). The CDR3 consists of 16 residues. V gave up 4 bases and J gave up 3 bases; unmatched junction bases: 9. For the CDR3, the DNA is TGTGCCAGCAGCCGAAACCTAGCGGGACTGACAGATACGCAGTATTTT. It yields the protein CASSRNLAGLTDTQYF.

The chain links TRBV6-5 to TRBJ2-3; possibly TRBD2 for D (5 bases). Germline V gene sequence: CDR1 MNHEY, CDR2 SVGAGI. Trimming took off 5 bases at V and 0 bases at J, with 9 bases between the two ends. The length of the CDR3 is 14 residues. The CDR3 sequence is CASSQEVSTDTQYF. The CDR3 coding sequence is TGTGCCAGCAGTCAGGAGGTTAGCACAGATACGCAGTATTTT.

This chain connects TRBV18 to TRBJ1-1, with 7 bases identical to TRBD1. After removal of 5 bases from V and 5 bases from J, the junction contained 5 bases not matched to a gene. The CDR3 sequence is 13 residues long. Germline V gene data show CDR1 as KGHSH and CDR2 as LQKENI. The CDR3 here is CASSTRGRTEAFF. CDR3 nucleotide sequence: TGTGCCAGCTCAACGAGGGGGCGGACTGAAGCTTTCTTT.

The CDR3 sequence: CATSDFLPDRLQYYEQYF. The CDR3 nucleotides read TGTGCCACCAGTGATTTCCTGCCAGACAGGCTACAATACTACGAGCAGTACTTC. The V gene is TRBV24-1, the J gene TRBJ2-7, with D possibly being TRBD1 (6 bases). V lost 1 base and J 3 bases, leaving 21 bases between the germline ends. Germline CDR1 KGHDR, CDR2 SFDVKD. This CDR3 has 18 amino acids.

V usage is TRBV6-6 and J usage is TRBJ2-1; TRBD2 matches 9 bases. The CDR3 spans 14 residues. The J segment lost 6 bases and the V segment lost 3 bases, leaving 3 bases of the junction unmatched. Germline assignment: CDR1 MNHNY and CDR2 SVGAGI (reference sequence). The CDR3 region is CASSYGTSFNEQFF. As DNA, the CDR3 is TGTGCCAGCAGTTATGGGACTAGCTTCAATGAGCAGTTCTTC.

V is TRBV2 and J is TRBJ1-3, with D possibly TRBD1 on 5 matching bases. The CDR3 sequence is 15 residues long. Germline assignment: CDR1 SNHLY and CDR2 FYNNEI. V was shortened by 8 bases and J by 0 bases, with 14 bases between the two germline ends. CDR3 loop: CASWVGAYSGNTIYF. The CDR3 DNA reads TGTGCCAGCTGGGTAGGGGCGTACTCTGGAAACACCATATATTTT.

This chain joins TRBV28 and TRBJ2-1; the match to TRBD2 covers 11 bases. The CDR3 runs 20 residues. Germline CDR1 and CDR2: MDHEN and SYDVKM. The junction had 16 bases not matched to a gene; V was cut back by 6 bases and J by 0 bases. The CDR3 DNA is TGTGCCAGCAGCCCCCTCGGACTAGCGGGTGGAGATAGCTCCTACAATGAGCAGTTCTTC. Protein sequence: CASSPLGLAGGDSSYNEQFF.

The J gene is TRBJ2-1, the V gene TRBV2, with TRBD2 matching 8 bases. J gave up 8 bases and V 4 bases, and 13 bases lay outside the gene matches. The CDR3 totals 16 residues. Germline CDR1 SNHLY, CDR2 FYNNEI. The CDR3 here is CASSGGGTRRLHEQFF. The CDR3 DNA sequence: TGTGCCAGCAGTGGAGGGGGGACTAGGCGTCTCCATGAGCAGTTCTTC.

The chain links TRBV15 to TRBJ2-7; tentatively, D is TRBD2 (5 bases). The CDR3 contains 15 residues. The V end lost 0 bases, the J end lost 2 bases, and 11 bases lay between the germline ends. The germline V gene has CDR1 LNHNV and CDR2 YYDKDF (reference sequence). CDR3 amino acids: CATSRDREPTYEQYF. The CDR3 nucleotides read TGTGCCACCAGCAGAGACCGGGAACCTACCTACGAGCAGTACTTC. Full variable domain (outside the CDR3, taken from reference TRBV15 and TRBJ2-7): DAMVIQNPRYQVTQFGKPVTLSCSQTLNHNVMYWYQQKSSQAPKLLFHYYDKDFNNEADTPDNFQSRRPNTSFCFLDIRSPGLGDTAMYLCATSRDREPTYEQYFGPGTRLTVT.

The rearrangement uses TRBV5-1 and TRBJ1-1; D call uncertain. This CDR3 spans 14 amino acids. V was pared by 0 bases and J by 6 bases, with 12 bases between. Per germline, CDR1 SGHRS and CDR2 YFSETQ. The CDR3 bases are TGCGCCAGCAGCTTGGTGGAGGGAGCCCCTGAAGCTTTCTTT. This gives the protein CASSLVEGAPEAFF.

For the CDR3, the DNA is TGCGCCAGCAGCTTGGCCGGGACAGGGGGCATGGAGACCCAGTACTTC. It encodes CASSLAGTGGMETQYF. The genes are TRBV5-1 and TRBJ2-5, with 12 bases aligning to TRBD1. V lost 0 bases to trimming and J lost 5 bases; unmatched junction nucleotides: 5. The germline gives CDR1 SGHRS, CDR2 YFSETQ. This CDR3 has 16 amino acids.

The chain has TRBV7-2 and TRBJ1-2; the match to TRBD1 covers 10 bases. The CDR3 contains 14 residues. The V gene's germline CDR1 is SGHTA and CDR2 FQGNSA. Trimming took 4 bases from V and 4 from J; bases not matched to a gene: 3. In DNA, the CDR3 is TGTGCCAGCAGCTCGGGACAGGGGACCTATGGCTACACCTTC. It translates to CASSSGQGTYGYTF.

The sample holds a few counts of this clone. The chain joins TRBV6-5 to TRBJ1-2; D possibly corresponds to TRBD1 (5 bases). Germline CDR1 MNHEY, CDR2 SVGAGI. V gave up 8 bases and J gave up 1 base, with 11 bases separating them. This CDR3 has 13 residues. DNA of the CDR3: TGTGCCAGCGGAGACAGACTTAACTATGGCTACACCTTC. Its protein product is CASGDRLNYGYTF.

The rearrangement uses TRBV11-2 and TRBJ2-1; a possible D gene is TRBD2 (6 bases). This CDR3 has 13 amino acids. With 1 base removed from V and 9 bases from J, the gap between germline ends came to 10 bases. CDR1 is SGHAT, CDR2 FQNNGV, per germline. The CDR3 bases are TGTGCCAGCAGCTTAGTGGCGGGGCTTGAGCAGTTCTTC. Amino acid sequence: CASSLVAGLEQFF.

This clone was seen a handful of times. The rearrangement uses TRBV5-4 and TRBJ2-7, with 8 positions matching TRBD1. This CDR3 comprises 15 residues. After removal of 0 bases from V and 2 bases from J, the junction contained 4 bases not matched to a gene. Germline CDR1 and CDR2: SGHNT and YYREEE (reference sequence). The CDR3 DNA reads TGTGCCAGCAGCTTGGGCTCGGGACAGGCCTACGAGCAGTACTTC. Encoded protein: CASSLGSGQAYEQYF.

This chain connects TRBV6-5 to TRBJ1-2; unclear D gene. This CDR3 is built from 15 residues. CDR1 is MNHEY and CDR2 is SVGAGI in the germline V gene. V was shortened by 6 bases and J by 0 bases, with 14 bases between the two germline ends. CDR3 region: CASRRHQDPNYGYTF. The CDR3 coding sequence is TGTGCCAGCAGACGACACCAGGATCCTAACTATGGCTACACCTTC.

The chain carries TRBV12-3 or TRBV12-4 and TRBJ2-7, with D unclear. This CDR3 contains 12 residues. The ends were cut back, 5 bases at V and 2 bases at J, with 7 bases in the middle. CDR3 loop: CASSVNTYEQYF. The CDR3 coding sequence is TGTGCCAGCAGTGTAAATACCTACGAGCAGTACTTC.